Listed here are 26 T cell receptor beta chains from one sample, sequenced in a study of human T cells and chemical hapten exposure. A single record per CDR3 protein comes from TCRdb applying MiXCR to the RACE reads. This table holds 350,000 to 450,000 distinct CDR3 sequences, about 5.1% found once. Time point noted: pre-sensitization, week 0. This sample's treatment: therapeutic diphenylcyclopropenone sensitization with weekly scalp DPC. Sequencing was performed on whole blood, taken in connection with sensitization to the hapten diphenylcyclopropenone (DPC). The receptors originated from a woman in her forties or fifties with alopecia areata. Some clones in this sample may be carry-over from other donors' samples.

This clonotype was recorded a few times. V and J are TRBV11-2 and TRBJ2-7; no clear D. Trimming removed 5 bases from V and 7 bases from J, with 21 bases in between. Germline loops: CDR1 SGHAT, CDR2 FQNNGV. This CDR3 spans 15 amino acids. The CDR3 reads CASSVSRAFLGEQYF. In DNA form, the CDR3 reads TGTGCCAGCAGCGTAAGCCGGGCCTTCCTGGGGGAGCAGTACTTC.

This chain links TRBV12-3 or TRBV12-4 with TRBJ2-1, with D perhaps matching TRBD2 (7 bases). The CDR3 covers 16 residues. Deletions cut 3 bases from V and 7 bases from J, with 19 bases between. The CDR3 loop is CASSFSPGGPQNEQFF. The CDR3 DNA is TGTGCCAGCAGTTTTAGTCCCGGGGGGCCCCAGAATGAGCAGTTCTTC.

J is TRBJ2-7 and V is TRBV29-1; 10 bases are a match to TRBD1. The CDR3 has 12 residues. V was pared by 4 bases and J by 9 bases, with 6 bases of the junction left unmatched. CDR1 SQVTM and CDR2 ANQGSEA come from the germline V gene. This CDR3 reads CSVGDRGERQYF. CDR3 sequence (DNA): TGCAGCGTTGGGGACAGGGGAGAACGGCAGTACTTC.

This chain links TRBV2 with TRBJ2-7; no clear D. Germline values: CDR1 SNHLY, CDR2 FYNNEI. Trimming pared 7 bases from V and 0 bases from J, leaving 10 bases between. The CDR3 extends over 13 amino acids. In nucleotides, the CDR3 is TGTGCCAGCACGAACGGTTACTCCTACGAGCAGTACTTC. It codes for CASTNGYSYEQYF. Full variable domain (rest looked up from reference TRBV2 and TRBJ2-7): EPEVTQTPSHQVTQMGQEVILRCVPISNHLYFYWYRQILGQKVEFLVSFYNNEISEKSEIFDDQFSVERPDGSNFTLKIRSTKLEDSAMYFCASTNGYSYEQYFGPGTRLTVT.

This clonotype has a handful of counts. The genes are TRBV5-1 and TRBJ1-1; D unclear. The germline V and J ends were trimmed by 0 bases and 11 bases, with 8 bases remaining between them. From germline, CDR1 is SGHRS and CDR2 YFSETQ. This CDR3 contains 11 residues. CDR3 region: CASSLDGSAFF. For the CDR3, the DNA is TGCGCCAGCAGCTTGGATGGGTCTGCTTTCTTT.

This clonotype was picked up many times. The chain joins TRBV12-3 or TRBV12-4 to TRBJ1-5, with unresolved D. Deletions cut 5 bases from V and 5 bases from J, with 13 bases between. This CDR3 is built from 14 residues. CDR3 loop: CASSPYSTDQPQHF. The CDR3 DNA sequence: TGTGCCAGCAGTCCCTACTCGACGGATCAGCCCCAGCATTTT.

In its sample, this clonotype was seen many times. The V and J genes are TRBV29-1 and TRBJ2-1, with 16 bases lining up with TRBD2. CDR3 size: 15 residues. Germline V gene sequence: CDR1 SQVTM, CDR2 ANQGSEA. V was pared by 5 bases and J by 9 bases, with 7 bases of the junction left unmatched. This CDR3 reads CSVSPGTSGRGEQFF. CDR3 coding DNA: TGCAGCGTTTCTCCCGGGACTAGCGGGAGGGGTGAGCAGTTCTTC.

This clonotype appeared a few times. The chain joins TRBV7-2 to TRBJ1-4, with 7 bases lining up with TRBD1. CDR3 length equals 15 residues. After removal of 2 bases from V and 13 bases from J, the junction contained 13 bases not matched to a gene. Germline V gene data show CDR1 as SGHTA and CDR2 as FQGNSA. The CDR3 sequence: CASSLPGTAKRILFF. CDR3 DNA sequence: TGTGCCAGCAGCTTACCTGGGACAGCCAAAAGGATACTGTTTTTT. The variable domain in full, completed from reference TRBV7-2 and TRBJ1-4, reads GAGVSQSPSNKVTEKGKDVELRCDPISGHTALYWYRQSLGQGLEFLIYFQGNSAPDKSGLPSDRFSAERTGGSVSTLTIQRTQQEDSAVYLCASSLPGTAKRILFFGSGTQLSVL.

This clonotype was counted ten times or more. V gene TRBV6-5 combines with J gene TRBJ2-4, with TRBD2 identical over 8 bases. Trimming took 3 bases from V and 7 from J; bases not matched to a gene: 8. The germline V gene encodes CDR1 MNHEY and CDR2 SVGAGI. CDR3 size: 15 residues. CDR3 DNA sequence: TGTGCCAGCAGTTATTTAGGACTAGCCGACAACATTCAGTACTTC. It specifies CASSYLGLADNIQYF.

V and J are TRBV28 and TRBJ2-7; maybe TRBD1 (6 bases). The length of the CDR3 is 15 residues. Per germline, CDR1 MDHEN and CDR2 SYDVKM. The ends were cut back, 5 bases at V and 4 bases at J, with 18 bases in the middle. CDR3 bases: TGTGCCAGCAGTGGGGTAGTGGACAGCCATTACGAGCAGTACTTC. It is translated as CASSGVVDSHYEQYF. The full variable domain, completed using reference TRBV28 and TRBJ2-7, is DVKVTQSSRYLVKRTGEKVFLECVQDMDHENMFWYRQDPGLGLRLIYFSYDVKMKEKGDIPEGYSVSREKKERFSLILESASTNQTSMYLCASSGVVDSHYEQYFGPGTRLTVT.

In its sample, this clonotype was seen a few times. The chain recombines TRBV9 with TRBJ1-2; D may be TRBD1 (6 bases). The CDR3 runs 16 residues. CDR1 SGDLS and CDR2 YYNGEE come from the germline V gene. The germline V and J ends were trimmed by 0 bases and 4 bases, with 16 bases remaining between them. The CDR3 region has the DNA TGTGCCAGCAGCGTAGAGGTGGAGAGGACAGTCTATGGCTACACCTTC. This translates into CASSVEVERTVYGYTF.

This clonotype was observed many times. This rearrangement joins TRBV28 to TRBJ2-3; TRBD1 is a possible D gene (8 bases). The CDR3 is made up of 15 amino acids. The V gene lost 6 bases and the J gene lost 4 bases, with 17 bases spanning the gap. Germline loops: CDR1 MDHEN, CDR2 SYDVKM. The CDR3 reads CASSTGGRAPDTQYF. The CDR3 coding sequence is TGTGCCAGCAGCACAGGGGGGAGGGCCCCAGATACGCAGTATTTT.

A few counts support this clonotype. V is TRBV29-1 and J is TRBJ1-3, with D hard to call. V was shortened by 6 bases and J by 8 bases, with 11 bases between the two germline ends. The CDR3 contains 11 residues. From germline, CDR1 is SQVTM and CDR2 ANQGSEA. The DNA of the CDR3 is TGCAGCGTCCAGGCGGTAGACACCATATATTTT. Translation gives CSVQAVDTIYF.

This clonotype was observed many times. The V gene is TRBV12-3 or TRBV12-4, the J gene TRBJ2-1; 11 bases match TRBD2. This CDR3 has 14 residues. V shed 7 bases, J shed 4 bases, and the junction held 3 bases outside the gene matches. The CDR3 DNA follows: TGTGCCAGCATACTAGCGGGGGCTTACAATGAGCAGTTCTTC. Encoded protein: CASILAGAYNEQFF.

This clonotype turned up a few times. This rearrangement joins TRBV24-1 to TRBJ2-7; tentative D call: TRBD2 (6 bases). Germline-derived CDR1 and CDR2 are KGHDR and SFDVKD. There are 14 residues in the CDR3. The ends were cut back, 9 bases at V and 2 bases at J, with 16 bases in the middle. The CDR3 nucleotides are TGTGCCACCGGGAAAGAGGGGAGGACCTACGAGCAGTACTTC. Amino acid sequence: CATGKEGRTYEQYF.

This clonotype was observed a handful of times. V usage is TRBV5-1 and J usage is TRBJ1-1; the D is unclear. CDR1 is SGHRS, CDR2 YFSETQ, per germline. There are 14 residues in the CDR3. Trimming removed 6 bases at V and 0 bases at J, with 12 bases between. The CDR3 coding sequence is TGCGCCAGCAAAATGAAGCTAATGAACACTGAAGCTTTCTTT. This translates into CASKMKLMNTEAFF.

At least ten counts were recorded for this clonotype. This rearrangement joins TRBV5-1 to TRBJ1-6; maybe TRBD1 (5 bases). Trimming took off 0 bases at V and 8 bases at J, with 15 bases between the two ends. CDR1 and CDR2 (germline): SGHRS, YFSETQ. CDR3 length: 16 residues. In nucleotides, the CDR3 is TGCGCCAGCAGCTTGGATGGGGACGATCGAGATTCACCCCTCCACTTT. This encodes CASSLDGDDRDSPLHF.

V usage is TRBV6-1 and J usage is TRBJ2-5; D might be TRBD2 (5 bases). Per the germline V gene, CDR1 is MNHNS and CDR2 is SASEGT. The V gene lost 4 bases and the J gene lost 5 bases, with 17 bases spanning the gap. This CDR3 has 15 amino acids. Written as DNA, the CDR3 is TGTGCCAGCAGTGCTACGTCGGGGATAGGGGAGACCCAGTACTTC. Its protein product is CASSATSGIGETQYF.

The sample holds many counts of this clonotype. The chain has TRBV6-1 and TRBJ1-1, with a possible D match to TRBD1 (5 bases). The CDR3 is made up of 13 amino acids. Per the germline V gene, CDR1 is MNHNS and CDR2 is SASEGT. The germline V and J ends were trimmed by 3 bases and 1 base, with 6 bases remaining between them. The CDR3: CASSDGQNTEAFF. CDR3 bases: TGTGCCAGCAGTGACGGACAGAACACTGAAGCTTTCTTT.

This clonotype was seen ten or more times. The rearrangement uses TRBV20-1 and TRBJ1-5; 7 positions match TRBD1. Losses at the gene ends were 6 bases for V and 0 bases for J; bases not matched to a gene: 5. Per germline, CDR1 DFQATT and CDR2 SNEGSKA (reference sequence). The CDR3 is made up of 14 amino acids. CDR3 region: CSATTGNSNQPQHF. CDR3 nucleotide sequence: TGCAGTGCCACGACAGGGAATAGCAATCAGCCCCAGCATTTT.

This clonotype was seen ten or more times. This sequence joins TRBV27 and TRBJ2-7, with 9 bases matching TRBD1. This CDR3 spans 15 amino acids. CDR1 is MNHEY and CDR2 is SMNVEV in the germline V gene (reference sequence). After removal of 0 bases from V and 4 bases from J, the junction contained 4 bases not matched to a gene. CDR3 in DNA: TGTGCCAGCAGTTTATCCGGGACAGGGCCTTACGAGCAGTACTTC. It specifies CASSLSGTGPYEQYF.

The rearrangement uses TRBV7-2 and TRBJ2-3, with TRBD1 matching 7 bases. Unmatched junction bases numbered 10, after V lost 1 base and J lost 0 bases. Germline CDR1 SGHTA, CDR2 FQGNSA. CDR3 length: 18 amino acids. CDR3 loop: CASSLGGRGYASTDTQYF. CDR3 in DNA: TGTGCCAGCAGCTTAGGTGGCAGGGGGTATGCTAGCACAGATACGCAGTATTTT.

This clonotype was counted ten times or more. The chain recombines TRBV12-3 or TRBV12-4 with TRBJ2-5; 9 nucleotides match TRBD1. CDR3 size: 15 residues. J lost 5 bases, V lost 3 bases, and 7 bases had no gene match. The CDR3 DNA reads as TGTGCCAGCAGTTTGGGGACAGGGTTACTTGAGACCCAGTACTTC. Amino acid sequence: CASSLGTGLLETQYF.

This clonotype was seen only once. The chain carries TRBV29-1 and TRBJ2-3, with TRBD2 matching over 14 bases. V shed 7 bases and J 4 bases; nucleotides not matched to a gene: 10. Germline V lookup: CDR1 SQVTM, CDR2 ANQGSEA. CDR3 length: 16 amino acids. The CDR3 DNA reads as TGCAGCGAAAAAACGGGACTAGCGGGAGCAGCAGATACGCAGTATTTT. It is translated as CSEKTGLAGAADTQYF.

This clonotype was observed at least ten times. The chain recombines TRBV11-2 with TRBJ2-5; 10 bases are shared with TRBD2. The germline V gene has CDR1 SGHAT and CDR2 FQNNGV. The junction had 9 bases not matched to a gene; V was cut back by 6 bases and J by 5 bases. This CDR3 is built from 15 residues. The DNA of the CDR3 is TGTGCCAGCAGGAGAGGGACTAGCGCTATCGAGACCCAGTACTTC. Residues: CASRRGTSAIETQYF.

The sample holds many counts of this clonotype. This chain links TRBV6-6 with TRBJ1-1; maybe TRBD1 (6 bases). The CDR3 is 13 amino acids. The V end lost 6 bases, the J end lost 3 bases, and 11 bases lay between the germline ends. CDR1 MNHNY and CDR2 SVGAGI come from the germline V gene (reference sequence). CDR3 DNA sequence: TGTGCCAGCAGCGGTACAGGGCACACTGAAGCTTTCTTT. Translation: CASSGTGHTEAFF.